The entry below describes one T cell receptor beta chain. The antigen remains unidentified. The germline V and J ends were trimmed by 4 bases and 8 bases, with 9 bases remaining between them. The CDR3 is made up of 13 amino acids. CDR1 and CDR2 from the germline V gene are MNHEY and SVGAGI. This entry is derived from a study of cytomegalovirus exposure and HLA in healthy donors. General observations from the study: Segments of the TCR beta V type were, in most cases, productive about 87% or about 30% of the time in an earlier analysis. High sensitivity and specificity were reportedly achieved when the classifier diagnosed cytomegalovirus status. There were reportedly fewer N-insertions in an Asian-associated ancestry cluster than the approximately 670-donor mean, in a later analysis. Cytomegalovirus-associated status was assigned to fewer than 200 TCR beta chains.

The PCR employed 60 Vbeta primers together with 13 Jbeta primers. Clones were sequenced by immunoSEQ multiplex PCR, and TCRdb holds only the in-frame ones, with some missing. The table lists about 150,000 clones, 80% to 85% of them singletons. The receptor comes from a man aged 18 to 29 in good health and CMV-seronegative. The sample consisted of PBMCs. This sequence joins TRBV6-5 and TRBJ1-6; D is possibly TRBD1 (6 bases). The CDR3 loop is CASSSGVDSPLHF. Written as DNA, the CDR3 is TGTGCCAGCAGTTCAGGGGTAGATTCACCCCTCCACTTT.